This T cell receptor (beta chain) was sequenced for a study of shared clonotypes between healthy human individuals. The CDR3 is 12 residues long. Germline assignment: CDR1 SGHDN and CDR2 FVKESK. Trimming stripped 1 base from V and 12 bases from J, with 10 bases between. Measured with immunoSEQ multiplex PCR; TCRdb has only the in-frame clones, and not every one. The sample has more than 1.2 million clones; about 98.5% are singletons. The donors were adults (healthy and HIV-negative) with no recent acute infections or vaccinations. There were only Caucasian adults among the donors, and all lived in Nashville, Tennessee. A CD45RA-negative memory subset and a CD45RA+ naive subset were separated from the CD4+ cells.

The clonotype originates from a man aged 30-40 years in good health. Specimen: naive CD4+ T cells sorted from blood. Subset reported: CD45RA+ positively selected. The chain combines TRBV14 with TRBJ2-1; D not resolved. The CDR3 spells CASSQAQTRQFF. CDR3 coding DNA: TGTGCCAGCAGCCAAGCTCAGACAAGGCAGTTCTTC. The full variable domain, in which reference TRBV14 and TRBJ2-1 provide the parts outside the CDR3, is EAGVTQFPSHSVIEKGQTVTLRCDPISGHDNLYWYRRVMGKEIKFLLHFVKESKQDESGMPNNRFLAERTGGTYSTLKVQPAELEDSGVYFCASSQAQTRQFFGPGTRLTVL.